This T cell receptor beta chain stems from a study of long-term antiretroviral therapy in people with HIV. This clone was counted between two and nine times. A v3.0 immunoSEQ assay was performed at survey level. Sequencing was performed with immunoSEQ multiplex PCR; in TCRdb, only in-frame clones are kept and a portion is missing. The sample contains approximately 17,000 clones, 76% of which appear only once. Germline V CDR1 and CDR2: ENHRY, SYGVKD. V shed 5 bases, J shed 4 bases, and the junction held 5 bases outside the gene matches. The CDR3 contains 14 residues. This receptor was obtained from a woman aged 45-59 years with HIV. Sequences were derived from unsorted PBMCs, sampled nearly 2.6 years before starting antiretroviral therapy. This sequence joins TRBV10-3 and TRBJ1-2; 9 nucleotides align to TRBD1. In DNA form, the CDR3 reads TGTGCCATCAGTCCACAGGGGGCAGGCTATGGCTACACCTTC. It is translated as CAISPQGAGYGYTF.